This T cell receptor beta chain was captured by sequencing in a study of T-cell memory formation after mild COVID-19. At the level of the study: The study found TCR clusters largely donor specific.

A remark on this clonotype: What it binds is not known.

Points from the study as a whole: Contracting CD4+ clones sat mainly in CM and EM; CD8+ in EMRA. Balance between CD4 and CD8 was seen in clones contracting day 15 to 85, and a CD4+ lean was seen in later expanders.

TCRdb passed the 5' RACE reads through MiXCR, listing each CDR3 protein once. This table has under 450,000 distinct CDR3 sequences, 20% appearing once. The clonotype comes from a man younger than 35 who had mild COVID-19 (a few samples of this study predate the infection). Cell type and time point are not known. Sample: PBMCs or a T cell subset sorted from them (not recorded which).

The CDR3, as DNA: TGCGCCAGCAGCCGGACCGGGACAGGTCACAATGAGCAGTTCTTC. It specifies CASSRTGTGHNEQFF. The chain couples TRBV4-3 to TRBJ2-1, with TRBD1 matching over 8 bases. The CDR3 consists of 15 residues. Germline trimming cut 4 bases from V and 5 bases from J; bases unmatched to any gene: 7. The V gene's germline CDR1 is LGHNA and CDR2 YSLEER.